The present T cell receptor (beta chain) was sequenced within a study of radiotherapy plus CTLA-4 blockade in lung cancer. Study background: The study recorded objective responses in about 20% of patients and disease control in approximately 31%. Study results and caveats: The best predictor of response was reported to be early blood T cell clone dynamics, with interferon-beta. Among blood TCR repertoires after radiotherapy plus ipilimumab, tumor-derived clones expanded.

Participants had chemo-refractory metastatic non-small-cell lung cancer and were treated with focal radiation plus ipilimumab CTLA-4 blockade. From germline, CDR1 is SGHNT and CDR2 YYREEE (reference sequence). J was trimmed by 3 bases and V by 0 bases; bases with no gene match: 2. The CDR3 totals 15 residues. Repertoires were generated with immunoSEQ multiplex PCR, while TCRdb's copy carries only in-frame clones and drops some. The top ten clones hold around 0.8% of a sample with around 95,000 clones, about 80% of them seen once. Worth noting for this clone: What it recognizes is unknown.

This TCR was recovered from a human donor with non-small cell lung cancer who had stable disease on radiotherapy plus ipilimumab. This specimen consisted of peripheral blood, obtained from a patient treated with radiotherapy plus ipilimumab. The V and J genes are TRBV5-4 and TRBJ2-7; 11 bases are shared with TRBD2. The CDR3 loop reads CASSLAGTSGYEQYF. In DNA form, the CDR3 reads TGTGCCAGCAGCTTGGCTGGGACTAGCGGCTACGAGCAGTACTTC. Variable domain in full (rest from reference TRBV5-4 and TRBJ2-7): ETGVTQSPTHLIKTRGQQVTLRCSSQSGHNTVSWYQQALGQGPQFIFQYYREEENGRGNFPPRFSGLQFPNYSSELNVNALELDDSALYLCASSLAGTSGYEQYFGPGTRLTVT.